What follows are 16 T cell receptor beta chains derived from one specimen sequenced in a study of beta chain features in type 1 diabetes. As every portion of the isolated RNA was reverse transcribed, the sequencing read expressed TCRB transcripts. Assay: immunoSEQ multiplex PCR; the TCRdb copy retains only in-frame clones and omits some. This table has 400,000 to 500,000 clones, approximately 15% appearing once. Sequenced input: naive CD4+ T cells from blood. The origin of the receptors is a man between 25 and 39 years old in good health.

The rearrangement uses TRBV9 and TRBJ2-5; 9 bases line up with TRBD1. After removal of 7 bases from V and 3 bases from J, the junction contained 1 base not matched to a gene. Germline V gene data show CDR1 as SGDLS and CDR2 as YYNGEE. CDR3 length: 12 residues. Here the CDR3 reads CASGTGKETQYF. For the CDR3, the DNA is TGTGCCAGCGGGACAGGGAAAGAGACCCAGTACTTC.

This clone has only a few counts. The rearrangement uses TRBV10-3 and TRBJ1-2, with D possibly being TRBD1 (6 bases). Germline CDR1 reads ENHRY; CDR2 reads SYGVKD. Trimming removed 4 bases from V and 8 bases from J, with 17 bases in between. There are 14 residues in the CDR3. CDR3 protein: CAISARGPPAGYTF. The CDR3 DNA sequence: TGTGCCATCAGTGCCCGGGGGCCGCCGGCGGGCTACACCTTC.

This clone was seen a handful of times. The rearrangement links TRBV10-3 to TRBJ2-3, with 10 bases that match TRBD2. The CDR3 is 16 amino acids. Germline CDR1 ENHRY, CDR2 SYGVKD. The ends lost 2 bases at V and 2 bases at J; junction bases unmatched: 4. CDR3 nucleotides: TGTGCCATCAGTGAGGCTAGCGGGGGACCCACAGATACGCAGTATTTT. This sequence encodes CAISEASGGPTDTQYF.

The chain recombines TRBV29-1 with TRBJ1-4; D not certain. Germline CDR1 reads SQVTM; CDR2 reads ANQGSEA. Trimming removed 6 bases at V and 5 bases at J, with 10 bases between. The CDR3 is 12 amino acids. This CDR3 is CSVGNRNEKLFF. Here the CDR3 DNA reads TGCAGCGTGGGTAATCGGAATGAAAAACTGTTTTTT.

This clone has only a few counts. The chain recombines TRBV7-8 with TRBJ2-7, with TRBD1 as a possible D gene (6 bases). Germline CDR1 is SGHVS and CDR2 is FQNEAQ. CDR3 length: 15 amino acids. The ends were cut back, 4 bases at V and 0 bases at J, with 13 bases in the middle. This CDR3 is CASSSQGHYSYEQYF. The CDR3 DNA reads TGTGCCAGCAGCTCACAGGGACATTACTCCTACGAGCAGTACTTC.

The chain couples TRBV9 to TRBJ2-1, with TRBD2 identical over 10 bases. Germline V CDR1 and CDR2: SGDLS, YYNGEE. CDR3 size: 16 residues. After removal of 3 bases from V and 5 bases from J, the junction contained 8 bases not matched to a gene. CDR3 DNA sequence: TGTGCCAGCAGCGAGGGCCTAGCGGGAGCGGACAATGAGCAGTTCTTC. This sequence encodes CASSEGLAGADNEQFF.

This clone occurred a few times. This sequence joins TRBV7-9 and TRBJ1-6, with D possibly being TRBD1 (5 bases). CDR3 length equals 16 residues. The V gene lost 3 bases and the J gene lost 7 bases, with 16 bases spanning the gap. Per germline, CDR1 SEHNR and CDR2 FQNEAQ (reference sequence). The CDR3 sequence: CASSLTGTRGNSPLHF. The CDR3 coding sequence is TGTGCCAGCAGCTTGACCGGGACCCGAGGCAATTCACCCCTCCACTTT.

The J gene is TRBJ1-2, the V gene TRBV7-9; D gene uncertain. The CDR3 runs 13 residues. Germline V CDR1 and CDR2: SEHNR, FQNEAQ (reference sequence). V was shortened by 1 base and J by 7 bases, with 10 bases between the two germline ends. The CDR3 DNA sequence: TGTGCCAGCAGCTTAGTGGTCGAGGGTGGCTACACCTTC. It translates to CASSLVVEGGYTF.

The chain combines TRBV29-1 with TRBJ1-2; D is ambiguous. V was clipped by 2 bases and J by 3 bases, with 1 base between them. This CDR3 has 10 amino acids. The germline gives CDR1 SQVTM, CDR2 ANQGSEA. The CDR3 coding sequence is TGCAGCGTTGAACACTATGGCTACACCTTC. Protein product: CSVEHYGYTF.

This clone turned up a few times. The chain combines TRBV7-2 with TRBJ2-5, with D perhaps matching TRBD2 (5 bases). Germline loops: CDR1 SGHTA, CDR2 FQGNSA. This CDR3 has 14 amino acids. Trimming stripped 5 bases from V and 5 bases from J, with 15 bases between. CDR3 sequence (DNA): TGTGCCAGCAGCCCTCCTGGACGAGGGGAGACCCAGTACTTC. Its translation is CASSPPGRGETQYF.

The rearrangement joins TRBV11-3 to TRBJ2-3; tentatively, D is TRBD2 (5 bases). The CDR3 is 15 residues long. Trimming shortened V by 5 bases and J by 1 base, and 13 bases separated the two germline ends. Germline V CDR1 and CDR2: SGHNT, YENEEA. In DNA form, the CDR3 reads TGTGCCAGCAGCCGTCGGAGTAGCGGCACAGATACGCAGTATTTT. Protein product: CASSRRSSGTDTQYF.

The chain couples TRBV5-6 to TRBJ2-5, with a tentative D call TRBD1 (5 bases). Per the germline V gene, CDR1 is SGHDT and CDR2 is YYEEEE. This CDR3 comprises 15 residues. The V and J ends lost 4 bases and 2 bases respectively, with 15 bases between them. The chain's CDR3 is CASSRWRGQQETQYF. The CDR3 DNA follows: TGTGCCAGCAGCCGATGGCGCGGACAACAAGAGACCCAGTACTTC. Variable domain in full (rest from reference TRBV5-6 and TRBJ2-5): DAGVTQSPTHLIKTRGQQVTLRCSPKSGHDTVSWYQQALGQGPQFIFQYYEEEERQRGNFPDRFSGHQFPNYSSELNVNALLLGDSALYLCASSRWRGQQETQYFGPGTRLLVL.

This chain connects TRBV4-3 to TRBJ2-3; D remains unclear. Germline assignment: CDR1 LGHNA and CDR2 YSLEER. The CDR3 length is 12 residues. Trimming took off 0 bases at V and 5 bases at J, with 3 bases between the two ends. The CDR3 loop is CASSQDLDTQYF. As DNA, the CDR3 is TGCGCCAGCAGCCAAGATTTAGATACGCAGTATTTT.

V gene TRBV9 combines with J gene TRBJ2-7, with D unresolved. The CDR3 is 14 residues long. Trimming removed 3 bases from V and 4 bases from J, with 14 bases in between. Germline V gives CDR1 SGDLS, CDR2 YYNGEE. DNA of the CDR3: TGTGCCAGCAGCGCCCTCGGGCCCTCATACGAGCAGTACGTC. Protein sequence: CASSALGPSYEQYV.

The V gene is TRBV5-1, the J gene TRBJ2-4; either TRBD1 or TRBD2 may fit D (5 bases each). This CDR3 has 15 residues. V shed 4 bases and J shed 0 bases, with 11 bases lying between them. CDR1 is SGHRS and CDR2 is YFSETQ in the germline V gene. Here the CDR3 DNA reads TGCGCCAGCAGCCCAGGGACCATAGCCAAAAACATTCAGTACTTC. Its protein is CASSPGTIAKNIQYF.

The chain has TRBV11-1 and TRBJ2-1, with D possibly TRBD2 on 5 matching bases. Germline CDR1 reads SGHAT; CDR2 reads FQDESV (reference sequence). The CDR3 has 15 amino acids. The V and J ends lost 1 base and 6 bases respectively, with 13 bases between them. The CDR3 sequence is CASSLGLRWGNEQFF. The CDR3 DNA reads as TGTGCCAGCAGCTTAGGACTACGGTGGGGCAATGAGCAGTTCTTC. The entire variable domain, with the rest obtained from reference TRBV11-1 and TRBJ2-1, is as follows: EAEVAQSPRYKITEKSQAVAFWCDPISGHATLYWYRQILGQGPELLVQFQDESVVDDSQLPKDRFSAERLKGVDSTLKIQPAELGDSAMYLCASSLGLRWGNEQFFGPGTRLTVL.